This T cell receptor (beta chain) derives from a study of OX40 agonist ivuxolimab in advanced cancers. This clone was detected a few times. The assay was immunoSEQ multiplex PCR, and TCRdb's table has in-frame clones only and misses some. The sample yields 70,000 or so clones, about 91% seen once. V was clipped by 5 bases and J by 9 bases; unmatched bases: 11. The CDR3 loop spans 15 amino acids. The V gene's germline CDR1 is SGHTA and CDR2 FQGNSA. This TCR came from an adult with an advanced solid tumor such as melanoma, head and neck, liver or kidney cancer. V gene TRBV7-2 combines with J gene TRBJ2-1, with 9 positions matching TRBD1. The sequences come from CD4+ or CD8+ T cells sorted from blood, collected in a trial of the OX40 agonist ivuxolimab. Here the CDR3 DNA reads TGTGCCAGCAGCCGCCCGACAGGGGGAACCCCTGAGCAGTTCTTC. It is translated as CASSRPTGGTPEQFF.